Sequencing of this TCR beta chain was carried out in a study of T cell clusters in autoimmune cytopenias. The CDR3 totals 12 residues. Germline CDR1 and CDR2: MDHEN and SYDVKM. TRB amplification used around 270 ng of peripheral blood genomic DNA. TRB was amplified by touch-down multiplex PCR, primer pools A and B combined. With the multiplex PCR reads reprocessed, TCRdb shows one record per CDR3 protein and no DNA. The sample yields about 2,100 distinct CDR3 sequences, of which the top ten take up 5.5% to 7.5%. These data also formed part of another study, on T cell repertoires in aging, cancer and after chemotherapy.

This clonotype originated in a human donor in good health. The chain joins TRBV28 to TRBJ1-2; as DNA is missing, the TRBD1 call by TCRdb cannot be tested. Specimen: peripheral blood. The CDR3 protein is CASNQQGRGYTF.